This T cell receptor (beta chain) was sequenced in a study of blood T cell repertoires in COVID-19 (dated by TCRdb to 2020 to 2022). A note on the overall study: Samples from collaborators originated in the United States, Italy and Spain and spanned both the acute and convalescent phases of COVID-19. The dataset comprised deeply sampled blood TCRbeta repertoires from subjects exposed to, actively infected with, or recovered from COVID-19. A de-identified subject ID, COVID-19 status, age in years and sex were almost always included in the sample metadata. Samples came from the ongoing ImmuneRACE study (first 160 participants) plus 1,254 subjects from 6 global collaborators. The material from the prospective study consisted of cDNA or gDNA derived from T cells, B-cell-depleted T cells, or PBMCs. Where HLA class I and class II types were available, the types were taken from metadata supplied by the sample provider, not from assay-based typing. A freely available public database, intended as a resource for researchers studying the immune response to SARS-CoV-2, is where the repertoires were released.

TCRbeta CDR3 regions were amplified from genomic DNA using the immunoSEQ Assay, a bias-controlled multiplex PCR. As for how the authors treated the data: Within the assay, amplification of reference gene primers was used to estimate how many nucleated cells each sample contained. To quantify the absolute abundance of each unique TCRbeta CDR3 rearrangement, sequence reads were collapsed and filtered. For each sample, productive Simpson clonality was calculated by taking the square root of Simpson's diversity index across productive rearrangements. TCRdb mirrors the immuneACCESS table, restricted to in-frame sequences. Some clones are absent from its copies; in checked studies, under half trace to an unresolved V gene, and the reason for the others is unknown. V and J calls and clone size are given by that table; D and trimming were obtained from the DNA. Counted in this sample were fewer than 130,000 clones; 72% of them appeared once. Around 7.3% of the sample is taken by the ten largest.

The collaborating institutions used their own protocols to collect whole blood in K2EDTA tubes. For TCRbeta analysis, collaborator samples were shipped as frozen whole blood, as isolated PBMCs, or as DNA extracted from either sample type. What the work shows at the level of the full study, not this receptor alone: Clinical and demographic metadata were provided uncurated, with the amount varying by source and participant.

As to this clone: Its antigen is unknown. Base-call qualities are not available, and no considerably larger clone is one nucleotide away.

Its CDR3 holds 19 amino acids, cysteine through phenylalanine. Only CDR3 DNA is held: 57 bases, read in frame from base 1. Trimming accounts for 3 bases at V and 4 bases at J, while the number of junction bases matched to no gene is 18. Taken from the germline V gene, the CDR1 and CDR2 loops are SGHTA and FQGNSA. This sequence originates from a woman in her fifties or sixties with acute or convalescent COVID-19. The receptor chain draws on TRBV7-2 and TRBJ2-5; a stretch of 9 junction bases matches TRBD1. Sequencing was carried out using peripheral blood. The CDR3 reads CASSFIVGTGTGKGETQYF. The bases read TGTGCCAGCAGCTTCATAGTCGGGACCGGGACAGGGAAAGGAGAGACCCAGTACTTC.